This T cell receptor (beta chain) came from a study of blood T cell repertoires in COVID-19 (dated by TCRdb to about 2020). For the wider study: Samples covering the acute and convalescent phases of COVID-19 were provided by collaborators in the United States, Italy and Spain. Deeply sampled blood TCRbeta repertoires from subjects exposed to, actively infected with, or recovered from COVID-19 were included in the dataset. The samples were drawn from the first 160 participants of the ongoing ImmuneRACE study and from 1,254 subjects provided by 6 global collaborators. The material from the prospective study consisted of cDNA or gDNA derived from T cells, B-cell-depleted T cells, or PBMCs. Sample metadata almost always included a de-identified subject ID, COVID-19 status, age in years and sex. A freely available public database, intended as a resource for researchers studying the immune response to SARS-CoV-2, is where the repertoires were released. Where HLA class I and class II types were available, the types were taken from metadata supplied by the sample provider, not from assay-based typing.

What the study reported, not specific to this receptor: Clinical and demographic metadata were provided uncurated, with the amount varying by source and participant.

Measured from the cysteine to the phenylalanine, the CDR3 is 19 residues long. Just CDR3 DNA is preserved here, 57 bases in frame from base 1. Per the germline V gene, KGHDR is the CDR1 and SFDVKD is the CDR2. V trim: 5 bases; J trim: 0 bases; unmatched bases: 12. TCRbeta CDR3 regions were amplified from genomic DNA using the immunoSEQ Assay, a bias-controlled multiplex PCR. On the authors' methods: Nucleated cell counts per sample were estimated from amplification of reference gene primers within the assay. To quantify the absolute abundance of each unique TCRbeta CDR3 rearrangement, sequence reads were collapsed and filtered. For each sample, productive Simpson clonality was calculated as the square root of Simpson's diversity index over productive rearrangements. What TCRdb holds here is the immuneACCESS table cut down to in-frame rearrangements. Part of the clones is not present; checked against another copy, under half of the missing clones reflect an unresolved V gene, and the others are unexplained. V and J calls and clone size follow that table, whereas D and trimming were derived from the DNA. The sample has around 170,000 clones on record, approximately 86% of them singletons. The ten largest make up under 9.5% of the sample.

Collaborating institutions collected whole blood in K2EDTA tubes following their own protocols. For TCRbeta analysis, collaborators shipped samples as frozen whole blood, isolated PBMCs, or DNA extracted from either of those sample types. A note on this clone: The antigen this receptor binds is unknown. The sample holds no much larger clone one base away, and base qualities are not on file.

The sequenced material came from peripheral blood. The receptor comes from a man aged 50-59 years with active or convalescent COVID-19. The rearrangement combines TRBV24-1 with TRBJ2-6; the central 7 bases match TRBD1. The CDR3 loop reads CATSGTRDRASSGANVLTF. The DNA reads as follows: TGTGCCACCAGTGGGACCCGAGACAGGGCCAGCTCTGGGGCCAACGTCCTGACTTTC.